The source of this TCR beta chain is a study of molecular identifiers for immune sequencing clone quantification. In its sample, this clonotype was seen once. Antigen unknown. Mismatch with germline at one junction end may stem from a read error. Libraries of bulk TCR were made by previously described methods (with listed TCR primers). TCRdb independently ran MiXCR on the PCR reads; one entry per CDR3 protein. The sample records some 100,000 distinct CDR3 sequences, 35% to 40% being singletons. Germline V gene lookup returns CDR1 SQVTM and CDR2 ANQGSEA. This CDR3 region has 14 residues. Whole-study results and caveats: Highly expanded clone sizes could be underestimated by identical TCR molecules that share a barcode.

Naive CD8 libraries used roughly 17,000 to 1,100,000 sorted cells and 10%, 30% or 50% RNA. Naive CD8 T cells were sorted as CD8+CD4-CCR7+CD45RA+. The rearrangement links TRBV29-1 to TRBJ1-1; D perhaps matches TRBD1 (5 bases). The source is a human donor in good health. Some libraries in this study had Jurkat cell RNA spiked in. The source material was naive CD8+ T cells from blood, with Jurkat cell RNA spiked in. This sample's subset: FACS-sorted CD8+CD4-CCR7+CD45RA+ naive T cells. The CDR3 loop is CSVAGLGWSTEAIF. CDR3 coding DNA: TGCAGCGTTGCGGGACTGGGTTGGAGCACAGAAGCAATCTTT.